This T cell receptor beta chain was observed in a study of T-cell reconstitution after alpha-beta-depleted transplantation in children. Unique molecular identifiers featured in how the TCRbeta library was prepared. Via MiXCR, TCRdb re-called the PCR reads, giving one row per CDR3 protein. The sample holds roughly 590,000 distinct CDR3 sequences, roughly 17% seen once. This clonotype was observed many times. This CDR3 has 16 residues. V lost 2 bases, J lost 0 bases, and 4 bases stayed unmatched. The germline V gene encodes CDR1 SGHRS and CDR2 YFSETQ. The sequencing here drew on PBMCs from the stem cell graft donor, taken from the stem cell graft. This rearrangement joins TRBV5-1 to TRBJ2-2; 7 bases agree with TRBD1. The TCR sequence derives from a human donor who donated a stem cell graft to a child with acute myeloid leukemia. The CDR3 region is CASSFDGTANTGELFF. The CDR3, as DNA: TGCGCCAGCAGCTTCGACGGGACAGCGAACACCGGGGAGCTGTTTTTT.